The TCR beta chain described here comes from a study of blood T cells in healthy people across ages. V lost 2 bases and J lost 9, with 8 bases in between. The CDR3 runs to 11 residues. Germline V CDR1 and CDR2: SQVTM, ANQGSEA. Study-level findings and limits: Expanded clonotype changes were possibly confounded by unknown donor CMV status.

This clonotype was detected only a few times. Its cognate antigen is unknown. With a J-beta primer mix and a sample-barcoded 5' primer, a second PCR ran 7 to 11 cycles. TCRdb re-derived calls from the 5' RACE reads in MiXCR, one entry per CDR3 protein. The sample has under 1,100,000 distinct CDR3 sequences; approximately 26% are singletons. The same data also went into a second study, on T cells of mothers and their children. Per that paper: Whether related or unrelated, pairs show similar shaping of TCR recombination output by thymic selection.

The chain is built from TRBV29-1 and TRBJ2-1; D is ambiguous. The source of this sequence is a girl aged 2 to 9 in good health. The sample comprised blood. The chain's CDR3 is CSVEKYGEQFF. The CDR3 DNA sequence: TGCAGCGTTGAAAAGTATGGTGAGCAGTTCTTC.